This TCR beta chain was identified during a study of Ad26.COV2.S vaccination and SARS-CoV-2 variants. Study observations and caveats: An underestimation of total T cell responses may have resulted from the TCR breadth and depth analyses.

Sequencing was performed with immunoSEQ multiplex PCR; in TCRdb, only in-frame clones are kept and a portion is missing. Seen here are 450,000 to 550,000 clones, roughly 87% observed once, and the top ten hold 1.7%. A note on this clone: The antigen is undetermined.

Documented treatment: roughly 19 received Ad26.COV2.S at low or high dose, single or two shots; about 5 received placebo; per-sample allocation not given. Each sample was drawn 63 days after the first injection (of vaccine or placebo). Vaccination employed an Ad26 vector expressing the Wuhan-strain SARS-CoV-2 spike. This TCR derives from a person between 18 and 65 years old who received the Ad26.COV2.S COVID-19 vaccine or a placebo. Sample: peripheral blood, taken in a trial of Ad26.COV2.S vaccine versus placebo.

The CDR3 DNA follows: TGTGCCACCAGTGATTTCCCAGGCACAGATACGCAGTATTTT. The encoded protein is CATSDFPGTDTQYF. The genes are TRBV24-1 and TRBJ2-3; D ambiguous. The V gene lost 1 base and the J gene lost 1 base, with 5 bases spanning the gap. Germline CDR1 reads KGHDR; CDR2 reads SFDVKD. The CDR3 runs 14 residues.